This TCR beta chain comes out of a study of cytomegalovirus exposure and HLA in healthy donors. The PCR was carried out with 60 Vbeta primers and 13 Jbeta primers. Profiled with immunoSEQ multiplex PCR; TCRdb holds only in-frame clones, not every one. Of 150,000 to 200,000 clones listed, over 75% are singletons. As concerns this clone: Its target is unknown.

These donors counted as nominally healthy when sampled, but unrecorded immune exposures were likely. Study results and caveats: Researchers left out some V segments, among them TRBV6-2 and TRBV6-3, as indistinguishable.

Germline CDR1 and CDR2: SEHNR and FQNEAQ (reference sequence). V gave up 5 bases and J gave up 2 bases, with 7 bases separating them. The CDR3 runs 12 residues. The TCR sequence derives from a male donor in good health and CMV-seronegative. This chain uses TRBV7-9 with TRBJ2-7; D call uncertain. The sequenced sample consisted of PBMCs. The CDR3 DNA sequence: TGTGCCAGCAGCATCCGGGCCTACGAGCAGTACTTC. This encodes CASSIRAYEQYF.